The entry below gives a single T cell receptor beta chain sequence along with its context. Per the original data handling: Reference gene primer amplification in the assay estimated nucleated cell counts. Generated by immunoSEQ multiplex PCR, the TCRdb table keeps only in-frame clones and is missing some. V and J calls plus clone size are reproduced from that table; the DNA served to infer D and trimming. Of hundreds of thousands of clones in the sample, more than 75% are singletons; the top ten hold 0.99%. The V gene's germline CDR1 is LGHNA and CDR2 YSLEER. The CDR3 sequence is 13 residues long. Losses at the gene ends were 3 bases for V and 4 bases for J; bases not matched to a gene: 2. This entry belongs to a study of blood T cell repertoires in COVID-19. Study background: Some COVID-19 samples were acute and others convalescent; all came from the United States, Italy and Spain. The cDNA or gDNA used as material had been derived from T cells, B-cell-depleted T cells, or PBMCs.

The source of this sequence is a woman between 40 and 50 years old who had recovered from COVID-19. V is TRBV4-3 and J is TRBJ2-7, with 8 bases that match TRBD1. Material: peripheral blood. CDR3 sequence: CASSHGQGYEQYF. The CDR3 region has the DNA TGCGCCAGCAGCCACGGACAGGGTTACGAGCAGTACTTC.